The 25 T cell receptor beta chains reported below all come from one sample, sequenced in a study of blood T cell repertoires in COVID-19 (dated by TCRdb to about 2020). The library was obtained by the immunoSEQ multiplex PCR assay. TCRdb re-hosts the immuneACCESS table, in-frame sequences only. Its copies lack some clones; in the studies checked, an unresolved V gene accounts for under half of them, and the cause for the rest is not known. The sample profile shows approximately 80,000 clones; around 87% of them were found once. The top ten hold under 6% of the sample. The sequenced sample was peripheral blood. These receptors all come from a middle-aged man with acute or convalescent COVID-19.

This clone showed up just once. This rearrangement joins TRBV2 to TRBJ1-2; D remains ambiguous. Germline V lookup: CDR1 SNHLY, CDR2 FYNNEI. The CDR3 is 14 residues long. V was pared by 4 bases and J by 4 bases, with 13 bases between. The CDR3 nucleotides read TGTGCCAGCAGTGGGGCACGCGTTACCTATGGCTACACCTTC. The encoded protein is CASSGARVTYGYTF.

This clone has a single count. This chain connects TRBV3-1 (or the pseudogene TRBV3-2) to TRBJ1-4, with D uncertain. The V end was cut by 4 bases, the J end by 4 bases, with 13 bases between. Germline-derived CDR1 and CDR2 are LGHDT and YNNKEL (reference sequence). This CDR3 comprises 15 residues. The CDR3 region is CASSRVAAINEKLFF. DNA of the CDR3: TGTGCCAGCAGCCGAGTAGCAGCCATTAATGAAAAACTGTTTTTT.

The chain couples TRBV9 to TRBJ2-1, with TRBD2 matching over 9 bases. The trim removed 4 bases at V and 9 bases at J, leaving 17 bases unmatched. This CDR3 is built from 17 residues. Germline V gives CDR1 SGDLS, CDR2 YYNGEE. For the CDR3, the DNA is TGTGCCAGCAGCCCCACCTTAGTGGGCGGGAGGGCTCTTGAGCAGTTCTTC. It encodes CASSPTLVGGRALEQFF.

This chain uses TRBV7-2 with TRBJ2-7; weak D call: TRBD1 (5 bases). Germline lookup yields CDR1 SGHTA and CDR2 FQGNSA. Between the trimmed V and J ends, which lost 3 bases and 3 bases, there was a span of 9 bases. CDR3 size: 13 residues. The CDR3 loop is CASSFRVDYEQYF. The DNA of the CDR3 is TGTGCCAGCAGCTTCAGGGTTGACTACGAGCAGTACTTC.

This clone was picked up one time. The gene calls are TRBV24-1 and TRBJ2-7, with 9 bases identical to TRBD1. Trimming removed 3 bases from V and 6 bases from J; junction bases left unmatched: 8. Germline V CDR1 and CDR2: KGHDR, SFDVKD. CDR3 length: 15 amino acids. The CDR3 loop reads CATSDPGTGTGEQYF. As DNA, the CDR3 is TGTGCCACCAGTGATCCCGGGACAGGGACAGGCGAGCAGTACTTC.

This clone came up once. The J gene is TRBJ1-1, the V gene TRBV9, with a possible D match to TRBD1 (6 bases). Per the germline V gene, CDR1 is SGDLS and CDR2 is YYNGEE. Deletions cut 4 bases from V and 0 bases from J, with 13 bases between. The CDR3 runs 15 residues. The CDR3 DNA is TGTGCCAGCAGCCCTCACGGACAGATGAACACTGAAGCTTTCTTT. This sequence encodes CASSPHGQMNTEAFF.

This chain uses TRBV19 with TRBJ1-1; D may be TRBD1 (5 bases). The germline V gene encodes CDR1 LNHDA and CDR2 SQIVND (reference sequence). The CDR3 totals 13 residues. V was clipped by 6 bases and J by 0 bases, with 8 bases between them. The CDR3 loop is CASSGQLNTEAFF. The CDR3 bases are TGTGCCAGTAGCGGACAACTGAACACTGAAGCTTTCTTT. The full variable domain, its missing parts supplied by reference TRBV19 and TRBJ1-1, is DGGITQSPKYLFRKEGQNVTLSCEQNLNHDAMYWYRQDPGQGLRLIYYSQIVNDFQKGDIAEGYSVSREKKESFPLTVTSAQKNPTAFYLCASSGQLNTEAFFGQGTRLTVV.

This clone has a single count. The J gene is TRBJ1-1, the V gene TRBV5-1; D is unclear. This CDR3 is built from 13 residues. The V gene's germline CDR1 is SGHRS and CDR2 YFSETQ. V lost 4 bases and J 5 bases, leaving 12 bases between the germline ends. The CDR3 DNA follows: TGCGCCAGCAGCGGCCATGGGGAGACTGAAGCTTTCTTT. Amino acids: CASSGHGETEAFF.

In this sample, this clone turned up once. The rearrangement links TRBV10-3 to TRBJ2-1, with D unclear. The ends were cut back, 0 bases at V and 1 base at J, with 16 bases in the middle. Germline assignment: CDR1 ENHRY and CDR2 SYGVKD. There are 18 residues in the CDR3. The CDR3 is CAISESIDGPDSYNEQFF. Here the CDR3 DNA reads TGTGCCATCAGTGAGTCGATAGATGGTCCCGATTCCTACAATGAGCAGTTCTTC.

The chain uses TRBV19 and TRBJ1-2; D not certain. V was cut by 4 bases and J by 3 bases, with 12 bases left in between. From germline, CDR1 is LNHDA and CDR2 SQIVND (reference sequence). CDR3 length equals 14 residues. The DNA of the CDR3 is TGTGCCAGTAGTAAACCCCGGGAGTACTATGGCTACACCTTC. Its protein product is CASSKPREYYGYTF.

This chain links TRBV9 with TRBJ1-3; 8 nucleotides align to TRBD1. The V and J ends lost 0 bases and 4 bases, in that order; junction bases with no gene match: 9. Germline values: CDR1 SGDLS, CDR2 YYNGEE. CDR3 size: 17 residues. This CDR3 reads CASSVAGPGGEGNTIYF. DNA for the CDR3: TGTGCCAGCAGCGTAGCTGGGCCAGGGGGCGAGGGAAACACCATATATTTT.

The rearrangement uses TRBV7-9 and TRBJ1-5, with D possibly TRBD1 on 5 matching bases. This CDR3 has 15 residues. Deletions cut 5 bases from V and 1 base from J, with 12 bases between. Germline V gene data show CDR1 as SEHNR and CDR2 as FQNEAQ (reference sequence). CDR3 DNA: TGTGCCAGCAGCGGGGCTGGGGAAAGCAATCAGCCCCAGCATTTT. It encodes CASSGAGESNQPQHF.

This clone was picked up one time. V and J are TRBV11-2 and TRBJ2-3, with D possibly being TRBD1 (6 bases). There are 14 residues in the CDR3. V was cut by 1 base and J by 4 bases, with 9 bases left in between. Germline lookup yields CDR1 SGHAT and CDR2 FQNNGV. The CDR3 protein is CASSLGRGADTQYF. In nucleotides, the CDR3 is TGTGCCAGCAGCTTAGGCAGGGGCGCAGATACGCAGTATTTT.

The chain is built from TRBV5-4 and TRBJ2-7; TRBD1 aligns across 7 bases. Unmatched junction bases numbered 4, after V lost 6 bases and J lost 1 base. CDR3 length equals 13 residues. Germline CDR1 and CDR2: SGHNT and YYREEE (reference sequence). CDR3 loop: CASTQTGSYEQYF. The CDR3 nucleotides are TGTGCCAGCACCCAGACAGGGTCCTACGAGCAGTACTTC.

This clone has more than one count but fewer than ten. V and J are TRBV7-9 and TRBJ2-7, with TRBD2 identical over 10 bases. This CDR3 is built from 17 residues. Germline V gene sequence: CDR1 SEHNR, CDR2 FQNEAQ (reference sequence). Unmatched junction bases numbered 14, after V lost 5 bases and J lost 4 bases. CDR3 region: CASSPVAGGHIKYEQYF. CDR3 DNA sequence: TGTGCCAGCAGCCCGGTAGCGGGAGGCCACATTAAATACGAGCAGTACTTC.

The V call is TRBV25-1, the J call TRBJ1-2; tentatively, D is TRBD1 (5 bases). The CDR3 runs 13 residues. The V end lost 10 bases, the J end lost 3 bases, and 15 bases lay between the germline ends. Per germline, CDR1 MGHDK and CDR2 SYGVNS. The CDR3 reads CATTDQDYYGYTF. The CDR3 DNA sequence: TGTGCCACGACAGACCAGGATTACTATGGCTACACCTTC.

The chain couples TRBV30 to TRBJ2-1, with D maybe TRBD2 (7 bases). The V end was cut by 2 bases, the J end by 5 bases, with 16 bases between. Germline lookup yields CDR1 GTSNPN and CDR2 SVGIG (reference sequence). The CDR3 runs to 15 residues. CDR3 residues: CAWSKGRGAHNEQFF. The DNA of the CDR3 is TGTGCCTGGAGTAAAGGACGGGGGGCCCACAATGAGCAGTTCTTC.

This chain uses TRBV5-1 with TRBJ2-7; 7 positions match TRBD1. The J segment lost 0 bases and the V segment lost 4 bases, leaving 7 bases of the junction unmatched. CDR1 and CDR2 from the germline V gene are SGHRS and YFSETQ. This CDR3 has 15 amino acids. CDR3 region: CASSNLDRASYEQYF. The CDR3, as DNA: TGCGCCAGCAGCAACCTAGACAGGGCCTCCTACGAGCAGTACTTC.

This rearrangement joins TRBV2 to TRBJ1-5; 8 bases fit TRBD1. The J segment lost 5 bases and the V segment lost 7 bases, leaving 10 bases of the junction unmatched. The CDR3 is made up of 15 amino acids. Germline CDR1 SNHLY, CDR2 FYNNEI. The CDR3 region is CASTVGQGIDQPQHF. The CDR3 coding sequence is TGTGCCAGCACCGTAGGACAGGGTATTGATCAGCCCCAGCATTTT.

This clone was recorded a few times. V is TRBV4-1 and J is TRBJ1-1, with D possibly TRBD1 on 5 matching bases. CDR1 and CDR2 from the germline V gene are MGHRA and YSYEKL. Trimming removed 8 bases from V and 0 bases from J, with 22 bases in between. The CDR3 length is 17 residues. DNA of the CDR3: TGCGCCAGCTTTTCCACAGGTCGCGCTGGGATGAACACTGAAGCTTTCTTT. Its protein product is CASFSTGRAGMNTEAFF.

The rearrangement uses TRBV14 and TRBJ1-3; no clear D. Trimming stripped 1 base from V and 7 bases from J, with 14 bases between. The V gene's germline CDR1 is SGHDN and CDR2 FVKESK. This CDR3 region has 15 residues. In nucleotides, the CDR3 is TGTGCCAGCAGCCAAGTGGAACAGTATTGGAACACCATATATTTT. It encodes CASSQVEQYWNTIYF.

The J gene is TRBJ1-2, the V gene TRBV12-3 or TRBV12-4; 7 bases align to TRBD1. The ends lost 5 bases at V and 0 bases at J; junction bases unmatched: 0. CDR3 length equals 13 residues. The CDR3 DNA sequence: TGTGCCAGCAGTGGGACAGCTAACTATGGCTACACCTTC. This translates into CASSGTANYGYTF.

This CDR3 reads CAWSAGGQGNEKLFF. The CDR3 nucleotides read TGTGCCTGGAGCGCCGGGGGACAGGGGAATGAAAAACTGTTTTTT. The genes are TRBV30 and TRBJ1-4; 10 bases line up with TRBD1. The germline gives CDR1 GTSNPN, CDR2 SVGIG (reference sequence). This CDR3 is 15 amino acids long. V was pared by 3 bases and J by 5 bases, with 6 bases of the junction left unmatched.

The CDR3 DNA is TGTGCCAGCAGCTTGGGGACGGAGGGTTCACCCCTCCACTTT. This gives the protein CASSLGTEGSPLHF. V gene TRBV7-9 combines with J gene TRBJ1-6; tentatively, D is TRBD1 (5 bases). The CDR3 length is 14 residues. Per germline, CDR1 SEHNR and CDR2 FQNEAQ (reference sequence). V was trimmed by 3 bases and J by 9 bases, leaving 12 bases between them.

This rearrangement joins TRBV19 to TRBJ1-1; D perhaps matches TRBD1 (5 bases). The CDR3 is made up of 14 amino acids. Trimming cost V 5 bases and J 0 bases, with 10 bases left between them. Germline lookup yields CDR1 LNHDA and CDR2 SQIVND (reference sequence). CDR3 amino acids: CASSSTAMNTEAFF. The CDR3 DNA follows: TGTGCCAGTAGTTCGACAGCGATGAACACTGAAGCTTTCTTT.